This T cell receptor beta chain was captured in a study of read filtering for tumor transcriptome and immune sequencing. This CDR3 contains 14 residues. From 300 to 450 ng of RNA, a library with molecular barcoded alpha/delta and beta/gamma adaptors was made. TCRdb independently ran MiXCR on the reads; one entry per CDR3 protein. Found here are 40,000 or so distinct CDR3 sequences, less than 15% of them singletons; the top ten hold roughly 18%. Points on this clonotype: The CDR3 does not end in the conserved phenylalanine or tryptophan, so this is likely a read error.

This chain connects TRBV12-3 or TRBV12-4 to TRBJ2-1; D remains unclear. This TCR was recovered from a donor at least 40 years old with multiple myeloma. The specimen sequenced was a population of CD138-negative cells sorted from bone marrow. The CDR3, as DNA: TGTGCCGGCAGTCCTAGGACCCTGTACAATGAGCAGTTCCTC. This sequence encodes CAGSPRTLYNEQFL.